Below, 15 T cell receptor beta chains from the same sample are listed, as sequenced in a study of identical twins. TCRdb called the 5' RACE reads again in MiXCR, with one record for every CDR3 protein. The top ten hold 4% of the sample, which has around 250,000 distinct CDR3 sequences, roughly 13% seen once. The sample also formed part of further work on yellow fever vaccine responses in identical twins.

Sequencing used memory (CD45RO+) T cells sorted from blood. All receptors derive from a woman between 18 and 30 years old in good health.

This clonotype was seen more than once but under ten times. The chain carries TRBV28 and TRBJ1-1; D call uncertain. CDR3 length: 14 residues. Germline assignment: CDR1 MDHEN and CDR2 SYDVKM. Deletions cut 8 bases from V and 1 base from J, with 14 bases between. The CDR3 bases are TGTGCCAGCGGTAAATCGCCTGGGAACACTGAAGCTTTCTTT. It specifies CASGKSPGNTEAFF.

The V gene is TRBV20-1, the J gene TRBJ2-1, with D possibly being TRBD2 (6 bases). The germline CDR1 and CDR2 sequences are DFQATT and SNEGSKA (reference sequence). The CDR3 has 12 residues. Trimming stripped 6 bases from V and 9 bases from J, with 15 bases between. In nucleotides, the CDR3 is TGCAGTGCGAAGACTAGACTGGCTGAGCAGTTCTTC. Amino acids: CSAKTRLAEQFF.

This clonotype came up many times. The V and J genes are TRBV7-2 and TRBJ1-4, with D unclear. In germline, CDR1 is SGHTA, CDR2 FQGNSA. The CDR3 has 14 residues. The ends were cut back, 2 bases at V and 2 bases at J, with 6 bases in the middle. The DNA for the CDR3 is TGTGCCAGCAGCTTACGAGATACTAATGAAAAACTGTTTTTT. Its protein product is CASSLRDTNEKLFF.

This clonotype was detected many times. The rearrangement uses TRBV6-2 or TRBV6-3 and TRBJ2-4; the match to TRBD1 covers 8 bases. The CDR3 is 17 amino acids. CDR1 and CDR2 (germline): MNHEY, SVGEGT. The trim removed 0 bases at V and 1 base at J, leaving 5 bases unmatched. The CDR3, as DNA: TGTGCCAGCAGTTACTCGCTGGACAGGGACGCCAAAAACATTCAGTACTTC. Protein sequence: CASSYSLDRDAKNIQYF.

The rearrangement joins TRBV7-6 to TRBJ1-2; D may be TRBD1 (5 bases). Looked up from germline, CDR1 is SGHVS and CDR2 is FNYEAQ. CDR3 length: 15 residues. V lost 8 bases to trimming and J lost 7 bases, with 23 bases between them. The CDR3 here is CASASYQGVSGGYTF. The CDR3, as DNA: TGTGCCAGCGCCTCTTATCAGGGAGTGTCGGGTGGCTACACCTTC.

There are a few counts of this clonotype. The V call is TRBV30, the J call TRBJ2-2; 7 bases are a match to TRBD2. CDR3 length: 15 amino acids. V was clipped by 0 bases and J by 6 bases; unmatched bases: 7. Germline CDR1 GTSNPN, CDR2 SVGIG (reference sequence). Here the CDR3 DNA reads TGTGCCTGGAGTGTGGAACTAGCGAGGGCCGGGGAGCTGTTTTTT. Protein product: CAWSVELARAGELFF.

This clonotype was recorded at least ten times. The CDR3 sequence: CASRPRTGLSMNTEAFF. CDR3 nucleotides: TGTGCCAGCAGACCAAGGACAGGACTTTCGATGAACACTGAAGCTTTCTTT. The V and J genes are TRBV6-1 and TRBJ1-1; 7 positions agree with TRBD1. With V trimmed by 6 bases and J by 0 bases, 13 bases remained unmatched. Per germline, CDR1 MNHNS and CDR2 SASEGT. The CDR3 contains 17 residues.

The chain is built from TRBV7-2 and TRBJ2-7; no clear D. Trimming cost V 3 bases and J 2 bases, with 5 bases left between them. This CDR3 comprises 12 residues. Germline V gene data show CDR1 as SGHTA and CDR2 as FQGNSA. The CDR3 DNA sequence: TGTGCCAGCAGCTTTGTTACCTACGAGCAGTACTTC. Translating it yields CASSFVTYEQYF.

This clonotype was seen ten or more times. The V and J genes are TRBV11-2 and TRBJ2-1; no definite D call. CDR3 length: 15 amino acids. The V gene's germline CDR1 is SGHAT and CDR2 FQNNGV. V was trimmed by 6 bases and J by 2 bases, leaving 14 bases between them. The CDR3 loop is CASRPDEGTYNEQFF. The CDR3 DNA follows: TGTGCCAGCAGACCGGACGAAGGGACCTACAATGAGCAGTTCTTC.

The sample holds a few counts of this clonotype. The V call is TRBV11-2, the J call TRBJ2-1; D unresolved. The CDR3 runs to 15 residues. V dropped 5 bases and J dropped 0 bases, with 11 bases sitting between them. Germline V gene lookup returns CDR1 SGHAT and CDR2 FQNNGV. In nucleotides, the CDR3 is TGTGCCAGCAGCCCATTAAGAGGCTCCTACAATGAGCAGTTCTTC. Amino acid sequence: CASSPLRGSYNEQFF.

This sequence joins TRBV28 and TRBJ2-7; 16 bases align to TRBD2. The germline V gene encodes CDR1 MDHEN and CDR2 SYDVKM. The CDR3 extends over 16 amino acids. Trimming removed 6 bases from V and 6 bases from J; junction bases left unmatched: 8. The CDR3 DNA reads TGTGCCAGCAGCCCGGGACTAGCGGGGGGGAGAAGCGAGCAGTACTTC. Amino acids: CASSPGLAGGRSEQYF.

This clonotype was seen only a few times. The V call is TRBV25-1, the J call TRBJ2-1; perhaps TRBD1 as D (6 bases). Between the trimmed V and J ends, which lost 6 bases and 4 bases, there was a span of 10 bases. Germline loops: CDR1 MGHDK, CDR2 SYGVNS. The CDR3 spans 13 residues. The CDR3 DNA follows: TGTGCCAGCAGGGAGGACAGTTACAATGAGCAGTTCTTC. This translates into CASREDSYNEQFF.

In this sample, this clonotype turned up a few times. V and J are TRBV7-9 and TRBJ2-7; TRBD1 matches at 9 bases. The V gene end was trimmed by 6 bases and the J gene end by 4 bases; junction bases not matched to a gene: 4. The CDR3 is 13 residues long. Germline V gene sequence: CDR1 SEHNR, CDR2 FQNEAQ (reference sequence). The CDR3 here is CASRPGQGYEQYF. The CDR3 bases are TGTGCCAGCAGGCCGGGACAGGGTTACGAGCAGTACTTC.

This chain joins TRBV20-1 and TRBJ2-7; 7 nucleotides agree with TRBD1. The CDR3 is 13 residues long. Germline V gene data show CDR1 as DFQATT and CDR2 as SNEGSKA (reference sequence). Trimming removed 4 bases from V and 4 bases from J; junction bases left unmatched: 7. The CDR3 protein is CSANDRDFYEQYF. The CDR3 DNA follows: TGCAGTGCTAACGACAGGGATTTTTACGAGCAGTACTTC.

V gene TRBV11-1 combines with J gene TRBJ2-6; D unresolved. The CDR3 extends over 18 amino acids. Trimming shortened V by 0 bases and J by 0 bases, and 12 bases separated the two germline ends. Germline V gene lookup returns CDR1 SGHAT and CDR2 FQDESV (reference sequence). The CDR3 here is CASSLARSGNSGANVLTF. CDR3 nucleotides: TGTGCCAGCAGCTTAGCGAGGTCAGGAAACTCTGGGGCCAACGTCCTGACTTTC.